This record covers a single TCR beta chain. The antigen is unknown. The data derive from a study of cytomegalovirus exposure and HLA in healthy donors. Across the study: The platform used for the 120 or so validation repertoires matched that of the roughly 700 first-cohort repertoires, a later analysis reported. Findings and caveats of the study: In vitro experiments confirmed that a few CMV-associated chains were specific for CMV antigens. Within the 95 to 150 validation repertoires, first-cohort TCR clusters tended to co-occur, according to a later analysis.

Using immunoSEQ multiplex PCR, the repertoire was profiled, and TCRdb retains in-frame clones only, with some absent. Of around 130,000 clones listed, approximately 87% were seen once; the top ten hold 2% to 2.5%. CDR3 length equals 13 residues. Germline CDR1 is SGHAT and CDR2 is FQNNGV. V lost 4 bases and J 8 bases, leaving 11 bases between the germline ends. It was the approximately 120-subject validation cohort, separate from the approximately 700-subject first cohort, to which the donors belonged. This chain joins TRBV11-2 and TRBJ1-4; D is possibly TRBD1 (6 bases). The receptor was derived from a woman in her twenties or thirties in good health and CMV-seronegative. Sequencing was done on a sample of PBMCs. This chain's CDR3 is CASSSRQGEKLFF. DNA of the CDR3: TGTGCCAGCAGCTCGAGGCAGGGGGAAAAACTGTTTTTT.